This TCR beta chain was sequenced in a study of cytomegalovirus exposure and HLA in healthy donors. About the study: A prior analysis found 117 million unique TCR beta sequences from approximately 190 million T cells.

Trimming pared 0 bases from V and 0 bases from J, leaving 10 bases between. This CDR3 contains 16 residues. Germline V gene data show CDR1 as MNHEY and CDR2 as SMNVEV (reference sequence). The PCR contained 60 Vbeta and 13 Jbeta primers. TCRdb's copy holds only in-frame clones and misses some; the assay was immunoSEQ multiplex PCR. This sample contains 130,000 or so clones. This receptor was obtained from a young woman in good health and CMV-seronegative. The chain uses TRBV27 and TRBJ2-3; D perhaps matches TRBD2 (6 bases). The sample taken for sequencing was PBMCs. The CDR3 sequence: CASSLSRGISTDTQYF. DNA of the CDR3: TGTGCCAGCAGTTTATCCCGCGGGATTAGCACAGATACGCAGTATTTT.